This TCR beta chain originates from a study of blood T cell repertoires in COVID-19. Study-level information: Samples taken during acute and convalescent COVID-19 were collected in the United States, Italy and Spain. T cells, B-cell-depleted T cells, or PBMCs provided the cDNA or gDNA that served as material.

In the source study's methods: Reference gene primer amplification gave estimated nucleated cell counts. Assay: immunoSEQ multiplex PCR; the TCRdb copy retains only in-frame clones and omits some. The DNA gave D and trimming, while V, J and clone size come from that table. Here the sample spans hundreds of thousands of clones, over 80% being singletons. Germline V CDR1 and CDR2: SGHRS, YFSETQ. CDR3 size: 14 residues. V shed 0 bases and J shed 6 bases, with 13 bases lying between them. The V call is TRBV5-1, the J call TRBJ2-7; the D is unclear. The receptor was derived from a woman between 50 and 59 years old with COVID-19, enrolled during active disease. Sequencing was carried out using peripheral blood. CDR3 bases: TGCGCCAGCAGCTTGGGAGGCGGTATGAGCGAGCAGTACTTC. Translating gives CASSLGGGMSEQYF. Full variable domain (outside the CDR3, taken from reference TRBV5-1 and TRBJ2-7): KAGVTQTPRYLIKTRGQQVTLSCSPISGHRSVSWYQQTPGQGLQFLFEYFSETQRNKGNFPGRFSGRQFSNSRSEMNVSTLELGDSALYLCASSLGGGMSEQYFGPGTRLTVT.